This T cell receptor (beta chain) was captured by sequencing in a study of blood T cell repertoires in COVID-19. At the level of the study: PBMCs, B-cell-depleted T cells, or T cells provided the cDNA or gDNA that made up the material.

Trimming cost V 4 bases and J 0 bases; bases outside gene matches: 8. From germline, CDR1 is SEHNR and CDR2 FQNEAQ (reference sequence). The CDR3 length is 17 residues. Original processing notes: Nucleated cell number was recorded as an estimate derived from reference gene primer amplification. Assay used: immunoSEQ multiplex PCR; TCRdb lists only in-frame clones, some missing. V and J calls and clone size are given by that table; D and trimming were obtained from the DNA. The data hold around 500,000 clones, with approximately 87% observed a single time. This clone occurred a few times. Either two negative PCRs, clearance, or symptom resolution qualified Cohort 3 donors as recovered.

This TCR came from a woman aged 35 to 49 who had recovered from COVID-19. The specimen was PBMCs or T cells enriched from blood (not recorded which). The V and J genes are TRBV7-9 and TRBJ2-2, with TRBD1 identical over 7 bases. CDR3 nucleotide sequence: TGTGCCAGCAGCTCTAGTCCCGGGACAGCGAACACCGGGGAGCTGTTTTTT. This codes for CASSSSPGTANTGELFF.